Shown below are 10 T cell receptor beta chains from a single sample sequenced in a study of a mutant IDH1 vaccine in newly diagnosed glioma. Clones were sequenced by immunoSEQ multiplex PCR, and TCRdb holds only the in-frame ones, with some missing. The top ten clones hold 2.9% of a sample with roughly 70,000 clones, just over 85% of them seen once. The sample's time point: baseline, week 1 (first vaccination visit). The treatment was: pre-vaccination baseline after standard-of-care therapy. Sequenced material: PBMCs, taken from a glioma patient treated with radiotherapy, temozolomide or both. These receptors originate from a young man with glioma.

Only one count was recorded for this clone. V is TRBV18 and J is TRBJ2-7; 9 positions agree with TRBD1. The germline gives CDR1 KGHSH, CDR2 LQKENI. V lost 3 bases to trimming and J lost 5 bases; unmatched junction nucleotides: 8. This CDR3 has 15 amino acids. The CDR3 DNA sequence: TGTGCCAGCTCACCCACCCGGGACAGGGACCACGAGCAGTACTTC. Protein sequence: CASSPTRDRDHEQYF.

The J gene is TRBJ2-7, the V gene TRBV6-5, with D tentatively TRBD1 (6 bases). Trimming took 2 bases from V and 4 from J, leaving 15 bases between them. The length of the CDR3 is 15 residues. Germline V gene lookup returns CDR1 MNHEY and CDR2 SVGAGI. This CDR3 is CASSYSRQGLYEQYF. Written as DNA, the CDR3 is TGTGCCAGCAGTTACAGTCGGCAGGGGTTGTACGAGCAGTACTTC.

The chain's CDR3 is CASSLRTGPYQETQYF. In DNA form, the CDR3 reads TGTGCCAGCAGCCTGAGGACAGGGCCGTACCAAGAGACCCAGTACTTC. The chain recombines TRBV7-2 with TRBJ2-5, with 8 bases identical to TRBD1. J was trimmed by 0 bases and V by 5 bases; bases with no gene match: 8. The CDR3 covers 16 residues. Germline V gene sequence: CDR1 SGHTA, CDR2 FQGNSA.

The rearrangement uses TRBV7-9 and TRBJ1-1; no clear D gene. Trimming removed 4 bases from V and 2 bases from J, with 5 bases in between. The V gene's germline CDR1 is SEHNR and CDR2 FQNEAQ (reference sequence). This CDR3 region has 12 residues. CDR3 DNA: TGTGCCAGCAGCTGGGCAAACACTGAAGCTTTCTTT. Translated: CASSWANTEAFF. The complete variable domain, with remaining parts taken from reference TRBV7-9 and TRBJ1-1, reads DTGVSQNPRHKITKRGQNVTFRCDPISEHNRLYWYRQTLGQGPEFLTYFQNEAQLEKSRLLSDRFSAERPKGSFSTLEIQRTEQGDSAMYLCASSWANTEAFFGQGTRLTVV.

The chain joins TRBV9 to TRBJ1-3; perhaps TRBD1 as D (5 bases). With 3 bases removed from V and 0 bases from J, the gap between germline ends came to 13 bases. This CDR3 spans 16 amino acids. Germline CDR1 and CDR2: SGDLS and YYNGEE. The CDR3 sequence: CASSAMTVSSGNTIYF. The CDR3 DNA reads as TGTGCCAGCAGCGCCATGACAGTAAGCTCTGGAAACACCATATATTTT.

The chain combines TRBV11-2 with TRBJ1-2, with TRBD1 matching 7 bases. Germline CDR1 and CDR2: SGHAT and FQNNGV. The CDR3 totals 15 residues. J lost 6 bases, V lost 6 bases, and 13 bases had no gene match. In DNA, the CDR3 is TGTGCCAGCAGTACATCGACAGGGAAAATAGATGGCTACACCTTC. Amino acid sequence: CASSTSTGKIDGYTF.

In nucleotides, the CDR3 is TGTGCCAGCAGTTTCGGGGCTATGGGCGAGCAGTACTTC. Protein sequence: CASSFGAMGEQYF. This chain joins TRBV27 and TRBJ2-7; tentatively, D is TRBD1 or TRBD2 (5 bases each). The V and J ends lost 3 bases and 6 bases respectively, with 12 bases between them. The CDR3 is 13 amino acids. Germline CDR1 and CDR2: MNHEY and SMNVEV (reference sequence).

The chain recombines TRBV11-2 with TRBJ1-1, with D unclear. Germline lookup yields CDR1 SGHAT and CDR2 FQNNGV. V lost 1 base, J lost 7 bases, and 10 bases lay in between. The CDR3 loop spans 13 amino acids. The chain's CDR3 is CASSLGVRHEAFF. The CDR3 nucleotides are TGTGCCAGCAGCTTAGGAGTCCGGCATGAAGCTTTCTTT. Full variable domain (missing parts from reference TRBV11-2 and TRBJ1-1): EAGVAQSPRYKIIEKRQSVAFWCNPISGHATLYWYQQILGQGPKLLIQFQNNGVVDDSQLPKDRFSAERLKGVDSTLKIQPAKLEDSAVYLCASSLGVRHEAFFGQGTRLTVV.

V gene TRBV28 combines with J gene TRBJ2-5; 12 nucleotides match TRBD1. The assigned J gene may be wrong: the sequence end matches TRBJ2-7 better. The CDR3 spans 14 residues. Looked up from germline, CDR1 is MDHEN and CDR2 is SYDVKM. CDR3 DNA: TGTGCCAGCAGTTTGGGGACAGGGGGCGGCGAGCAGTACTTC. This encodes CASSLGTGGGEQYF.

The chain employs TRBV6-5 and TRBJ2-7, with D tentatively TRBD1 or TRBD2 (5 bases each). The CDR3 covers 14 residues. The germline gives CDR1 MNHEY, CDR2 SVGAGI. V lost 6 bases, J lost 4 bases, and 16 bases lay in between. The CDR3 region is CASSLPGRLYEQYF. CDR3 nucleotide sequence: TGTGCCAGCAGCCTCCCGGGACGGCTATACGAGCAGTACTTC.